This TCR beta chain was identified during a study of blood T cell repertoires in COVID-19. Study overall: COVID-19 samples collected from the United States, Italy and Spain covered acute and convalescent phases. The cDNA or gDNA used as material had been derived from T cells, B-cell-depleted T cells, or PBMCs.

Seattle enrolled patients during active infection and tracked them longitudinally. Looked up from germline, CDR1 is SGHNT and CDR2 is YYREEE (reference sequence). V lost 4 bases, J lost 1 base, and 14 bases lay in between. This CDR3 is 15 amino acids long. Per the original data handling: Scientists estimated how many nucleated cells there were by amplifying reference gene primers. Sequenced by immunoSEQ multiplex PCR; TCRdb stores in-frame clones only, minus some. That table is the source of V, J and clone size, and D and trimming were worked out from the DNA. The repertoire has about 260,000 clones, approximately 86% of them found once; the top ten carry 5.2%.

The sample consisted of peripheral blood. The sequence was collected from a woman in her fifties or sixties with COVID-19, enrolled during active disease. J is TRBJ1-2 and V is TRBV5-4; D may be TRBD1 (5 bases). Here the CDR3 reads CASSPRLGVNYGYTF. The CDR3 bases are TGTGCCAGCAGCCCCCGTTTAGGGGTTAACTATGGCTACACCTTC. The full variable domain, in which reference TRBV5-4 and TRBJ1-2 provide the parts outside the CDR3, is ETGVTQSPTHLIKTRGQQVTLRCSSQSGHNTVSWYQQALGQGPQFIFQYYREEENGRGNFPPRFSGLQFPNYSSELNVNALELDDSALYLCASSPRLGVNYGYTFGSGTRLTVV.